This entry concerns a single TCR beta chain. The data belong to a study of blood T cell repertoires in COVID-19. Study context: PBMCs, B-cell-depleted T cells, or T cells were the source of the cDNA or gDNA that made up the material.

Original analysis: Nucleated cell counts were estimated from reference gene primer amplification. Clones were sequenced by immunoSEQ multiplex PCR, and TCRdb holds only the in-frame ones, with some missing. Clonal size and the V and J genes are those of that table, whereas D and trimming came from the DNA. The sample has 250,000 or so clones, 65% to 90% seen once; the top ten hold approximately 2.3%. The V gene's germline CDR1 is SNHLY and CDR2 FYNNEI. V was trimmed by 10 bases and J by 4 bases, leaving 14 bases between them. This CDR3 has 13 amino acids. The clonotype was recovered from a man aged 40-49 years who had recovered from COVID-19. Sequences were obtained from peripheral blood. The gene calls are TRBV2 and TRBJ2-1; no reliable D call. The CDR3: CATTPNGYNEQFF. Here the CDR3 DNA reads TGTGCCACCACTCCAAACGGTTACAATGAGCAGTTCTTC.